This T cell receptor (beta chain) was sequenced during a study of Graves' ophthalmopathy and Graves' hyperthyroidism. Study-wide findings and caveats: Built on 13 signatures, a model told ophthalmopathy apart from stable hyperthyroidism with almost 90% sensitivity and 70% to 82% specificity.

TCR beta CDR3 regions were amplified from RNA transcripts. The authors performed first-round RT-PCR with HTBI primers and then a second-round multiplex PCR. TCRdb ran MiXCR on the multiplex PCR reads and lists one entry per CDR3 protein. The sample records roughly 230,000 distinct CDR3 sequences, 20% to 25% being singletons. After removal of 1 base from V and 10 bases from J, the junction contained 7 bases not matched to a gene. Germline CDR1 reads LGHDT; CDR2 reads YNNKEL (reference sequence). The CDR3 totals 15 residues. Diagnosis used clinical symptoms, serum thyroxine, TRAb, thyroid ultrasound and orbital computed tomography. This clonotype has more than one count but fewer than ten. As yet, its antigen is unknown.

The sequencing input was peripheral blood. The chain uses TRBV3-1 and TRBJ1-6; 7 bases are a match to TRBD1. This receptor was taken from a woman in her forties or fifties with Graves' ophthalmopathy. In nucleotides, the CDR3 is TGTGCCAGCAGCCAAGCGACAGGGACAGTGTCACCCCTCCACTTT. It codes for CASSQATGTVSPLHF. The complete variable domain, with remaining parts taken from reference TRBV3-1 and TRBJ1-6, reads DTAVSQTPKYLVTQMGNDKSIKCEQNLGHDTMYWYKQDSKKFLKIMFSYNNKELIINETVPNRFSPKSPDKAHLNLHINSLELGDSAVYFCASSQATGTVSPLHFGNGTRLTVT.